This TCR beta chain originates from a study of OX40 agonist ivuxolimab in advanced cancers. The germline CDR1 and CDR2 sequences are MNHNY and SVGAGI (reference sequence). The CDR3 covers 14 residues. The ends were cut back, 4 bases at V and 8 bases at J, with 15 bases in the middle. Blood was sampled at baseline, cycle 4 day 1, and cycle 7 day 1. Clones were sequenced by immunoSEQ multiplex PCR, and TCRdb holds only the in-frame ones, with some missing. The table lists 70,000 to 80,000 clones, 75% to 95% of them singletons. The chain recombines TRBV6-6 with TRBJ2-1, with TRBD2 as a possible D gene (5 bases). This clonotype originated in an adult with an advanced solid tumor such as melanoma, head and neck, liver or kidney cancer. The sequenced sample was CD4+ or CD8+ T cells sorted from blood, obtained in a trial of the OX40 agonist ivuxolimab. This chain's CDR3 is CASSWVARRDEQFF. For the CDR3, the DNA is TGTGCCAGCAGTTGGGTAGCGAGGAGAGATGAGCAGTTCTTC.